Listed below are T cell receptor beta chains from one sample, sequenced in a study of blood T cells in healthy people across ages. TCRdb recomputed calls from the 5' RACE reads with MiXCR, one row per CDR3 protein. The sample gives some 920,000 distinct CDR3 sequences, 51% of which show up once; around a fifth is in the top ten. The sequencing input was blood. The origin of the receptors is a woman aged 60-70 years in good health. The CDR3 runs from the conserved cysteine through the conserved F or W. Each record gives: clone size, D gene, J gene, V gene, CDR3 protein, CDR3 DNA. The D gene is left open where the match is weak. Expanded clones are given a class, and other clones once, few, many or no size at all.

.,.,TRBJ2-7,TRBV6-2/TRBV6-3,CASSYSRLSYEQYF,TGTGCCAGCAGTTACTCACGGCTGTCCTACGAGCAGTACTTC
few,TRBD2,TRBJ2-1,TRBV4-1,CASSQIPGGRGLDEQFF,TGCGCCAGCAGCCAGATCCCAGGCGGGAGAGGTCTGGATGAGCAGTTCTTC
few,.,TRBJ1-6,TRBV3-1,CASSQNLLGRNNSPLHF,TGTGCCAGCAGCCAAAATCTCCTGGGCCGGAATAATTCACCCCTCCACTTT
.,.,TRBJ1-1,TRBV5-5,CASSLRPGGFMNTEAFF,TGTGCCAGCAGCCTAAGACCGGGAGGGTTCATGAACACTGAAGCTTTCTTT
.,.,TRBJ2-5,TRBV7-9,CASGEMRAGNNEQYF,TGTGCCAGCGGGGAGATGCGTGCGGGAAACAATGAGCAGTACTTC
few,TRBD2,TRBJ2-7,TRBV28,CASRLAGANEQYF,TGTGCCAGCCGACTAGCGGGAGCTAACGAGCAGTACTTC
.,.,TRBJ2-5,TRBV28,CASSFSNQETQYF,TGTGCCAGCAGTTTTAGCAATCAAGAGACCCAGTACTTC
few,.,TRBJ2-3,TRBV6-5,CASKASYVTDTQYF,TGTGCCAGCAAAGCATCCTATGTCACAGATACGCAGTATTTT
.,.,TRBJ2-3,TRBV28,CATQGRGGRSAQYF,TGTGCCACCCAAGGGAGGGGGGGTCGGTCTGCGCAGTATTTT
.,.,TRBJ2-3,TRBV6-6,CARGDSTDTQYF,TGTGCCAGAGGGGATAGCACAGATACGCAGTATTTT
.,.,TRBJ1-2,TRBV9,CASIGGGGKDYGYTF,TGTGCCAGCATAGGGGGTGGGGGTAAGGACTATGGCTACACCTTC
.,.,TRBJ2-5,TRBV7-2,CASGRNPTGGETQYF,TGTGCCAGCGGCCGAAATCCGACTGGAGGAGAGACCCAGTACTTC
.,TRBD2,TRBJ2-7,TRBV10-3,CAISEVASGKTYEQYF,TGTGCCATCAGTGAAGTTGCGAGCGGGAAGACCTACGAGCAGTACTTC
.,.,TRBJ2-1,TRBV7-2,CASSLVGGGSYNEQFF,TGTGCCAGCAGCTTAGTTGGCGGAGGCTCCTACAATGAGCAGTTCTTC
few,.,TRBJ2-2,TRBV6-2/TRBV6-3,CASTNPPRDQFTNGELFF,TGTGCCAGCACCAATCCTCCTCGGGACCAATTCACAAACGGGGAGCTGTTTTTT
few,TRBD2,TRBJ2-7,TRBV20-1,CSARDGLAGGLAPYEQYF,TGCAGTGCTAGAGATGGGCTAGCGGGAGGCCTAGCCCCCTACGAGCAGTACTTC
.,TRBD1,TRBJ2-7,TRBV6-5,CASSPQGALYNEQYF,TGTGCCAGCAGCCCACAGGGGGCCCTTTACAATGAGCAGTACTTC
.,TRBD2,TRBJ2-3,TRBV11-2,CASSSYHSRLAGGRGTDTQYF,TGTGCCAGCAGCTCCTACCATTCGCGACTAGCGGGAGGGCGGGGTACAGATACGCAGTATTTT
few,.,TRBJ1-1,TRBV5-1,CASSLEYGVSTEAFF,TGCGCCAGCAGCTTGGAATATGGGGTGAGCACTGAAGCTTTCTTT
.,.,TRBJ1-5,TRBV23-1,CASSQSCHSFSNQPQHF,TGCGCCAGCAGTCAATCATGTCACAGTTTTTCGAATCAGCCCCAGCATTTT
few,.,TRBJ2-7,TRBV4-2,CASSQGDSVTYEQYF,TGTGCCAGCAGCCAAGGGGACTCAGTTACCTACGAGCAGTACTTC
.,TRBD2,TRBJ2-7,TRBV29-1,CSGGGGTSGDTYEQYF,TGCAGCGGGGGAGGGGGAACTAGCGGAGACACCTACGAGCAGTACTTC
once,TRBD1,TRBJ2-7,TRBV28,CASSSGQADEQYF,TGTGCCAGCAGCTCGGGACAGGCGGACGAGCAGTACTTC
.,TRBD2,TRBJ2-1,TRBV3-1,CASRPSAGGQWNEQFF,TGTGCCAGCAGGCCCTCAGCGGGGGGGCAATGGAATGAGCAGTTCTTC
.,TRBD1,TRBJ2-3,TRBV6-2/TRBV6-3,CASSKDRVLDTQYF,TGTGCCAGCAGTAAGGACAGGGTTCTCGATACGCAGTATTTT
many,.,TRBJ2-7,TRBV20-1,CSVLKLEQYF,TGCAGTGTCCTGAAGTTGGAGCAGTACTTC
many,.,TRBJ2-5,TRBV6-2/TRBV6-3,CASRGGYRRRQETQYF,TGTGCCAGCCGAGGAGGATATCGTAGGCGGCAAGAGACCCAGTACTTC
.,TRBD2,TRBJ2-1,TRBV4-1,CASSLSLLADYEQFF,TGCGCCAGCAGCCTTTCTCTGCTAGCGGACTATGAGCAGTTCTTC
few,.,TRBJ2-1,TRBV5-1,CASSLGESNEQFF,TGCGCCAGCAGCTTGGGGGAGTCCAATGAGCAGTTCTTC
few,.,TRBJ2-3,TRBV29-1,CSVEPSADTQYF,TGCAGCGTTGAGCCTAGCGCAGATACGCAGTATTTT
few,TRBD2,TRBJ2-5,TRBV4-1,CASSQATSGREETQYF,TGCGCCAGCAGCCAAGCGACTAGCGGGAGAGAAGAGACCCAGTACTTC
.,.,TRBJ1-1,TRBV2,CASMLGANTEAFF,TGTGCCAGCATGCTCGGGGCGAACACTGAAGCTTTCTTT
.,TRBD1,TRBJ1-2,TRBV6-2/TRBV6-3,CASRAQTGNYGYTF,TGTGCCAGCAGGGCCCAGACAGGGAACTATGGCTACACCTTC
.,.,TRBJ1-4,TRBV29-1,CSVDMSGTNEKLFF,TGCAGCGTTGATATGTCAGGGACTAATGAAAAACTGTTTTTT
.,.,TRBJ2-3,TRBV25-1,CASPAAADTQYF,TGTGCCAGCCCCGCAGCAGCGGATACGCAGTATTTT
few,TRBD1,TRBJ1-1,TRBV18,CASSPWTGEAFF,TGTGCCAGCTCACCCTGGACAGGCGAAGCTTTCTTT
.,.,TRBJ2-1,TRBV15,CATSRDGGISYNEQFF,TGTGCCACCAGCAGAGATGGAGGGATCTCCTACAATGAGCAGTTCTTC
.,.,TRBJ2-3,TRBV9,CASSPSSYTQYF,TGTGCCAGCAGCCCCAGTTCGTATACGCAGTATTTT
many,TRBD2,TRBJ2-1,TRBV28,CASSTAGGDNEQFF,TGTGCCAGCAGTACCGCCGGGGGGGACAATGAGCAGTTCTTC
.,.,TRBJ2-1,TRBV29-1,CSTGVGWEQFF,TGCAGCACCGGGGTGGGCTGGGAGCAGTTCTTC
few,TRBD1,TRBJ2-1,TRBV5-1,CASSLGQGIYNEQFF,TGCGCCAGCAGCTTGGGACAGGGGATATACAATGAGCAGTTCTTC
.,.,TRBJ2-7,TRBV10-3,CAIAADNYEQYF,TGTGCCATCGCCGCGGACAACTACGAGCAGTACTTC
.,.,TRBJ2-7,TRBV7-2,CASSLDDTPILGTQYF,TGTGCCAGCAGCTTAGATGACACGCCGATCCTAGGCACCCAGTACTTC
.,TRBD1,TRBJ2-7,TRBV5-1,CASSPTGTAYEQYF,TGCGCCAGCAGCCCCACCGGGACAGCATACGAGCAGTACTTC
.,TRBD1,TRBJ2-2,TRBV20-1,CSALTGMGGELFF,TGCAGTGCTTTGACAGGGATGGGCGGGGAGCTGTTTTTT
.,TRBD1,TRBJ2-1,TRBV4-1,CASSQGQGGYNEQFF,TGCGCCAGCAGCCAGGGACAGGGAGGATACAATGAGCAGTTCTTC
.,.,TRBJ2-7,TRBV20-1,CSDKGDYEQYF,TGCAGTGATAAGGGGGACTACGAGCAGTACTTC
.,TRBD1,TRBJ1-5,TRBV3-1,CASSQVTGDQPQHF,TGTGCCAGCAGCCAAGTTACAGGGGATCAGCCCCAGCATTTT
.,.,TRBJ1-5,TRBV27,CASSLLREAQPQHF,TGTGCCAGCAGCCTTCTGCGGGAGGCTCAGCCCCAGCATTTT
few,TRBD2,TRBJ2-5,TRBV4-1,CASSQVRLAGKETQYF,TGCGCCAGCAGCCAAGTGAGGTTAGCGGGAAAAGAGACCCAGTACTTC
few,.,TRBJ2-5,TRBV7-2,CASSLGRGLLFGTQYF,TGTGCCAGCAGCTTAGGGCGCGGCTTACTATTTGGGACCCAGTACTTC
.,TRBD2,TRBJ2-7,TRBV28,CATTGGNDYEQYF,TGTGCCACAACGGGAGGAAATGACTACGAGCAGTACTTC